This T cell receptor (beta chain) was identified during a study of PD-1 blockade in classical Hodgkin lymphoma. Sequencing was performed with immunoSEQ multiplex PCR; in TCRdb, only in-frame clones are kept and a portion is missing. The sample holds 7,500 to 9,000 clones; around 88% are singletons and the top ten take less than 40%. This sample's time point: cycle 4 day 1 (C4D1), after 6 weeks of nivolumab. In every patient, relapse followed autologous stem cell transplantation, while exposure to brentuximab vedotin differed. The junction had 8 bases not matched to a gene; V was cut back by 4 bases and J by 1 base. The germline V gene has CDR1 LGHNA and CDR2 YSLEER. CDR3 size: 17 residues. Study conclusions and caveats: Complete responders entered with baseline diversity on par with newly diagnosed patients, the results showed.

Worth noting for this clone: Antigen unknown.

The chain joins TRBV4-3 to TRBJ2-7; 12 bases map to TRBD2. The receptor was isolated from a human donor with classical Hodgkin lymphoma. Sequencing was performed on peripheral blood mononuclear cells (PBMCs), taken before the fourth cycle of nivolumab. The CDR3 region has the DNA TGCGCCAGCAGCCTAACAGTACTAGCGGGAGGATCCTACGAGCAGTACTTC. The encoded protein is CASSLTVLAGGSYEQYF.